The rows below give T cell receptor beta chains drawn from one sample of a study of PD-1 blockade in classical Hodgkin lymphoma. Sequenced by immunoSEQ multiplex PCR; TCRdb stores in-frame clones only, minus some. The repertoire includes about 4,200 clones, 66% of them detected once, and roughly a tenth sits in the top ten. Sequenced material: peripheral blood mononuclear cells (PBMCs), taken before the second cycle of nivolumab. These receptors were collected from a human donor with classical Hodgkin lymphoma. CDR3s include the opening cysteine and the closing phenylalanine or tryptophan. The D gene is left open where the match is weak. A row's size may be missing; if present it is once, few, many or a size class.

>TRBV29-1|NA|TRBD1|TRBJ2-2
TGCAGCGTCCCTTCGAGACCGGGACAGGTCACCGGGGAGCTGTTTTTT
CSVPSRPGQVTGELFF
>TRBV30|few|NA|TRBJ1-1
TGTGCCTGGAAGGGGAAGGGGATTTATGCTTTCTTT
CAWKGKGIYAFF
>TRBV5-1|NA|NA|TRBJ2-1
TGCGCCAGCAGCTTGGTACTAGCCGAATGGTTCTTC
CASSLVLAEWFF
>TRBV6-5|NA|NA|TRBJ2-7
TGTGCCAGCAGTGAGGTCTTTACGTCCTACGAGCAGTACTTC
CASSEVFTSYEQYF
>TRBV20-1|NA|NA|TRBJ1-1
TGCAGTGCTAGTCAGGGAACTGAAGCTTTCTTT
CSASQGTEAFF
>TRBV7-2|NA|TRBD1|TRBJ2-1
TGTGCCAGCAGCCCAGGGACAGGGGCGGCTTTAAGTTCCTACAATGAGCAGTTCTTC
CASSPGTGAALSSYNEQFF
>TRBV6-1|NA|NA|TRBJ1-5
TGTGCCACCGCCCTGGACGGCTCCAATCAGCCCCAGCATTTT
CATALDGSNQPQHF
>TRBV2|NA|NA|TRBJ1-4
TGTGCCAGCAGTGAAGGGAGGGGTTGGGAAAAACTGTTTTTT
CASSEGRGWEKLFF
>TRBV11-3|NA|TRBD2|TRBJ2-7
TGTGCCAGCAGCGAACATAGCGGGATCTCCTACGAGCAGTACTTC
CASSEHSGISYEQYF
>TRBV28|few|NA|TRBJ2-7
TGTGCCAGCAGTTTTCCCGGCAGGGAGACCTCCTACGAGCAGTACTTC
CASSFPGRETSYEQYF
>TRBV7-2|NA|NA|TRBJ2-1
TGTGCCAGCAGCTTGGACAGCCCTAGCGTGACCCAAGGGGGGCAGTTCTTC
CASSLDSPSVTQGGQFF
>TRBV15|NA|TRBD2|TRBJ2-1
TGTGCCACCCGGAAGCGGGAGAACATGAATGAGCAGTTCTTC
CATRKRENMNEQFF
>TRBV4-2|NA|NA|TRBJ2-1
TGTGCCAGCAGTCCCAACCCGCGACAAAACAGGGGAGGAGGTGAGCAGTTCTTC
CASSPNPRQNRGGGEQFF
>TRBV5-1|NA|NA|TRBJ2-1
TGCGCCAGCAGCCTCAGTGGGAGCTCCTACAATGAGCAGTTCTTC
CASSLSGSSYNEQFF
>TRBV5-5|NA|NA|TRBJ2-1
TGTGCCAGCAGCTGGGGGACCGGGAGCTCCTACAATGAGCAGTTCTTC
CASSWGTGSSYNEQFF
>TRBV5-6|NA|NA|TRBJ2-4
TGTGCCAGCAGCTCCAGTAAAGGCGCCAAAAACATTCAGTACTTC
CASSSSKGAKNIQYF
>TRBV4-2|NA|NA|TRBJ2-1
TGTGCCAGCAGCCAAGATCGGGTAGAGGGAGACCAGTTCTTC
CASSQDRVEGDQFF
>TRBV7-9|NA|TRBD2|TRBJ2-3
TGTGCCAGCAGCTTAGCGGCGGATGCGGGAGCTAGGGATACGCAGTATTTT
CASSLAADAGARDTQYF
>TRBV29-1|medium-sized|NA|TRBJ1-3
TGCAGCGTTGAACCAGGGGATCGCTCTGGAAACACCATATATTTT
CSVEPGDRSGNTIYF
>TRBV7-9|NA|NA|TRBJ2-7
TGTGCCAGCAGCCAGGCCGGCCCAGGTAAGTACTTC
CASSQAGPGKYF
>TRBV6-1|NA|NA|TRBJ2-1
TGTGCCAGCAGTGACCCCTTAGGGGTCGGGAGTGGGAGCTCCTACAATGAGCAGTTCTTC
CASSDPLGVGSGSSYNEQFF
>TRBV9|NA|NA|TRBJ2-1
TGTGCCAGCAGCGTAGGTACGAGCTCCTACAATGAGCAGTTCTTC
CASSVGTSSYNEQFF
>TRBV6-5|NA|NA|TRBJ2-1
TGTGCCAGCAAGAGGTCGAGTTCGTACAATGAGCAGTTCTTC
CASKRSSSYNEQFF
>TRBV21-1|NA|NA|TRBJ2-1
TGTGCCAGCAGCAAAGTGGGTCGAAATCTCAATAATGAGCAGTTCTTC
CASSKVGRNLNNEQFF
>TRBV20-1|NA|NA|TRBJ2-1
TGCAGTGCTAGAGTGAATGAGCAGTTCTTC
CSARVNEQFF
>TRBV6-1|NA|TRBD1|TRBJ1-3
TGTGCCAGCCGAGAGACAGGGGGAAACACCATATATTTT
CASRETGGNTIYF
>TRBV5-1|NA|NA|TRBJ1-1
TGCGCCAGCAGCTTCGAGGGGCGATCCACTGAAGCTTTCTTT
CASSFEGRSTEAFF